This T cell receptor (beta chain) was recorded in a study of blood T cell repertoires in COVID-19. On the study more broadly: Samples representing acute and convalescent COVID-19 were sourced from the United States, Italy and Spain. PBMCs, B-cell-depleted T cells, or T cells were the source of the cDNA or gDNA that made up the material.

In the original analysis: Reference gene primer amplification in the assay estimated nucleated cell counts. Sequenced by immunoSEQ multiplex PCR; TCRdb stores in-frame clones only, minus some. The V and J calls and clone size were taken over from that table, and D and trimming were inferred from the DNA. The sample holds some 200,000 clones; approximately 85% are singletons and the top ten take roughly 7.6%. CDR1 and CDR2 from the germline V gene are SGHDT and YYEEEE. This CDR3 has 16 residues. V was pared by 3 bases and J by 4 bases, with 12 bases of the junction left unmatched. This clone was seen a few times.

The sequence was collected from a woman between 45 and 60 years old with active or convalescent COVID-19. Sequencing was done on a sample of peripheral blood. V is TRBV5-6 and J is TRBJ2-7; 8 nucleotides align to TRBD1. For the CDR3, the DNA is TGTGCCAGCAGCTCCTTCGGACCAGGGGGCATATACGAGCAGTACTTC. Amino acid sequence: CASSSFGPGGIYEQYF.